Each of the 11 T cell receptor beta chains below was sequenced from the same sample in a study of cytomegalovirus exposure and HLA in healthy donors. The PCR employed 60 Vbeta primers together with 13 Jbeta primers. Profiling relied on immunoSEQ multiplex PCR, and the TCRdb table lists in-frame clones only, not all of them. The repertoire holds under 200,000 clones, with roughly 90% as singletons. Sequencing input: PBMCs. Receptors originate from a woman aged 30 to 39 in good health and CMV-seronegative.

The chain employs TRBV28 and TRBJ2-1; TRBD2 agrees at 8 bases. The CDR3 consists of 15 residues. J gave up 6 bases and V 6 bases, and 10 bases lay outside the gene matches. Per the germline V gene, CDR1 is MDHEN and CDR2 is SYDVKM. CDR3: CASRSVGLALNEQFF. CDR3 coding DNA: TGTGCCAGCAGGAGTGTCGGACTAGCCCTCAATGAGCAGTTCTTC.

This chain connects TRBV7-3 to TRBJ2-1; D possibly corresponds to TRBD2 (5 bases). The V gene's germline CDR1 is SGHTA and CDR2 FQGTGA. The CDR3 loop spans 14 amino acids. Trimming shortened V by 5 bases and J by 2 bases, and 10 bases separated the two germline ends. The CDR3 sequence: CASSPSGTYNEQFF. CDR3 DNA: TGTGCCAGCAGCCCCTCCGGGACCTACAATGAGCAGTTCTTC.

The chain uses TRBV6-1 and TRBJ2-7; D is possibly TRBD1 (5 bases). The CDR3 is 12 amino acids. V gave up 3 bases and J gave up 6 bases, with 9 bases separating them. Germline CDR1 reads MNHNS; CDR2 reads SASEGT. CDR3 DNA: TGTGCCAGCAGTGATCAGGGTTTCGAGCAGTACTTC. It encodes CASSDQGFEQYF.

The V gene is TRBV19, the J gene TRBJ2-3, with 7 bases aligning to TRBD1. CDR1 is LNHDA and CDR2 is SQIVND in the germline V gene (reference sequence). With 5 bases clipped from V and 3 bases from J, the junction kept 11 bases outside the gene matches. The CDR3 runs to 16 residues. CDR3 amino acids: CASSARQGEGTDTQYF. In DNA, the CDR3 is TGTGCCAGTAGTGCGAGACAGGGAGAGGGAACAGATACGCAGTATTTT. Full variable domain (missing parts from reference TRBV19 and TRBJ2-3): DGGITQSPKYLFRKEGQNVTLSCEQNLNHDAMYWYRQDPGQGLRLIYYSQIVNDFQKGDIAEGYSVSREKKESFPLTVTSAQKNPTAFYLCASSARQGEGTDTQYFGPGTRLTVL.

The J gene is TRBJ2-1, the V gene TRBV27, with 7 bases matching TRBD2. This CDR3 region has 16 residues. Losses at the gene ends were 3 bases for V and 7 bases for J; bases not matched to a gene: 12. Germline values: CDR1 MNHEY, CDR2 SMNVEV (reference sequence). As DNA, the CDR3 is TGTGCCAGCAGTTTTATTTCGAGCGGGGTAGGGAATGAGCAGTTCTTC. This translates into CASSFISSGVGNEQFF.

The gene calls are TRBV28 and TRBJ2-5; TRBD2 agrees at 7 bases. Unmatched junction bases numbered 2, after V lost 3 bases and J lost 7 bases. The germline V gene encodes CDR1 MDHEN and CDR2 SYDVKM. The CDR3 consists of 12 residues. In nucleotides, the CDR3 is TGTGCCAGCAGTTTGAGCGGGGCGACCCAGTACTTC. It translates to CASSLSGATQYF.

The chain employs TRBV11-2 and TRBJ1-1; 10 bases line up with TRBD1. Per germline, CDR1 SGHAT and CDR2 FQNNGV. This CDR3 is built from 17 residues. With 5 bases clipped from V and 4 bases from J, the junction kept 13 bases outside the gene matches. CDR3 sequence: CASSLNSRDRGGTEAFF. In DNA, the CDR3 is TGTGCCAGCAGCCTAAATAGCCGGGACAGGGGTGGCACTGAAGCTTTCTTT.

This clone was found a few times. In DNA form, the CDR3 reads TGTGCCAGCAGTCCCATGTGGGCAGTCTCTGGAAACACCATATATTTT. This codes for CASSPMWAVSGNTIYF. The chain recombines TRBV5-8 with TRBJ1-3; D call uncertain. The germline V and J ends were trimmed by 5 bases and 0 bases, with 15 bases remaining between them. Germline CDR1 and CDR2: SGHTS and YDEGEE. This CDR3 has 16 amino acids.

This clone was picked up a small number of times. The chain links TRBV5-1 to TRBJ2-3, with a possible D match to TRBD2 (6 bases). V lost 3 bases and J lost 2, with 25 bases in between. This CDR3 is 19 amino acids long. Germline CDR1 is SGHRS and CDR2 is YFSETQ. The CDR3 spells CASSWLHSTGGGLTDTQYF. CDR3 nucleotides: TGCGCCAGCAGCTGGCTCCATTCGACCGGGGGAGGACTCACAGATACGCAGTATTTT.

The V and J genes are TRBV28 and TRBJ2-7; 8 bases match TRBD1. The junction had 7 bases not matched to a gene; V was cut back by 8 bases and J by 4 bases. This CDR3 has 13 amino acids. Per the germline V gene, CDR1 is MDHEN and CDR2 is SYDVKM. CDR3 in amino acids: CASLGWDRYEQYF. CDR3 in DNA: TGTGCCAGCCTAGGGTGGGACAGGTACGAGCAGTACTTC.

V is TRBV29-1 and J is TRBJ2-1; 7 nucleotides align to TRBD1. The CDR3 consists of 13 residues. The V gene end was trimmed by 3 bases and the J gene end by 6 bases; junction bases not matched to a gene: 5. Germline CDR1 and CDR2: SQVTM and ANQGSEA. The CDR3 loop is CSVDRSGGNEQFF. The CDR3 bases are TGCAGCGTTGATAGGTCAGGGGGCAATGAGCAGTTCTTC.